The 32 T cell receptor beta chains below all came from one sample that was sequenced in a study of response to subunit inactivated influenza vaccine. TCRdb passed the RT-PCR reads through MiXCR, listing each CDR3 protein once. The profile covers roughly 630,000 distinct CDR3 sequences, with about 14% appearing a single time and approximately 7.6% taken by the ten largest. The sequencing used PBMCs from blood, collected 14 days before vaccination. These receptor sequences come from a man aged 45-60 years who received an inactivated influenza vaccine.

This clonotype occurred a few times. The V call is TRBV12-3 or TRBV12-4, the J call TRBJ2-5; no firm D call. This CDR3 comprises 12 residues. The ends were cut back, 5 bases at V and 5 bases at J, with 9 bases in the middle. This CDR3 is CASSTALETQYF. The CDR3 nucleotides read TGTGCCAGCAGTACCGCCCTTGAGACCCAGTACTTC.

This clonotype has at least ten counts. The chain employs TRBV4-2 and TRBJ2-1; 13 positions match TRBD2. With V trimmed by 2 bases and J by 7 bases, 8 bases remained unmatched. The CDR3 sequence is 17 residues long. From germline, CDR1 is LGHNA and CDR2 YNFKEQ. The CDR3 is CASSQPWGTSGINEQFF. CDR3 DNA sequence: TGTGCCAGCAGCCAACCCTGGGGGACTAGCGGGATTAATGAGCAGTTCTTC.

This clonotype was recorded at least ten times. The chain has TRBV20-1 and TRBJ2-1, with D perhaps TRBD2 (6 bases). This CDR3 has 14 amino acids. V dropped 7 bases and J dropped 4 bases, with 17 bases sitting between them. Germline CDR1 DFQATT, CDR2 SNEGSKA (reference sequence). CDR3 in DNA: TGCAGTGGGCGGGAACCGCCAACGTACAATGAGCAGTTCTTC. It yields the protein CSGREPPTYNEQFF.

This clonotype was observed a handful of times. This chain uses TRBV28 with TRBJ2-5; perhaps D is TRBD1 or TRBD2 (5 bases each). Germline V gene data show CDR1 as MDHEN and CDR2 as SYDVKM. CDR3 length: 16 amino acids. V was clipped by 2 bases and J by 5 bases, with 18 bases between them. The CDR3 sequence is CASSLTPLWGWETQYF. For the CDR3, the DNA is TGTGCCAGCAGTTTAACCCCTTTATGGGGGTGGGAGACCCAGTACTTC.

This chain joins TRBV7-8 and TRBJ2-3; 10 bases are shared with TRBD2. Germline V lookup: CDR1 SGHVS, CDR2 FQNEAQ. The V segment lost 2 bases and the J segment 2 bases; nucleotides outside the gene matches: 10. The CDR3 extends over 18 amino acids. The CDR3 reads CASSLRRTSGTNTDTQYF. The CDR3 DNA is TGTGCCAGCAGCTTAAGGCGGACTAGCGGTACAAACACAGATACGCAGTATTTT.

This clonotype was recorded a few times. The chain uses TRBV5-6 and TRBJ2-3; D tentatively reads TRBD1 or TRBD2 (6 bases each). CDR3 size: 18 residues. Germline values: CDR1 SGHDT, CDR2 YYEEEE. With 4 bases removed from V and 1 base from J, the gap between germline ends came to 22 bases. CDR3 residues: CASSRGSGATLRTDTQYF. CDR3 DNA sequence: TGTGCCAGCAGCCGCGGGTCGGGGGCCACCCTACGCACAGATACGCAGTATTTT.

The V and J genes are TRBV29-1 and TRBJ2-3; 11 positions match TRBD2. The V and J ends lost 3 bases and 10 bases, in that order; junction bases with no gene match: 3. CDR3 length: 12 amino acids. Germline V CDR1 and CDR2: SQVTM, ANQGSEA. The CDR3 here is CSVDASGRSQYF. The CDR3 DNA follows: TGCAGCGTTGACGCTAGCGGGAGGTCGCAGTATTTT.

On this clonotype: Mismatch with germline at one junction end may stem from a read error. This chain uses TRBV9 with TRBJ2-7; 7 positions agree with TRBD2. The CDR3 is made up of 15 amino acids. CDR1 is SGDLS and CDR2 is YYNGEE in the germline V gene. CDR3 protein: CDSSVAASGLYEQYF. The DNA of the CDR3 is TGTGACAGCAGCGTAGCGGCTAGCGGTCTCTACGAGCAGTACTTC.

The CDR3, as DNA: TGTGCCACCAGCAGACAAGGGGGCTGGGATACGCAGTATTTT. Translation: CATSRQGGWDTQYF. The chain combines TRBV15 with TRBJ2-3; 7 nucleotides agree with TRBD1. Losses at the gene ends were 2 bases for V and 6 bases for J; bases not matched to a gene: 5. The germline V gene has CDR1 LNHNV and CDR2 YYDKDF (reference sequence). This CDR3 contains 14 residues.

The sample holds a few counts of this clonotype. This chain links TRBV4-1 with TRBJ2-3; TRBD2 matches 7 bases. This CDR3 spans 18 amino acids. After removal of 3 bases from V and 1 base from J, the junction contained 13 bases not matched to a gene. CDR1 is MGHRA and CDR2 is YSYEKL in the germline V gene. The CDR3 region is CASSHGPRGAGGTDTQYF. CDR3 nucleotides: TGCGCCAGCAGCCATGGTCCTAGGGGCGCGGGGGGCACAGATACGCAGTATTTT.

This clonotype has just a few counts. The genes are TRBV4-3 and TRBJ2-3; 9 nucleotides align to TRBD1. V was pared by 1 base and J by 5 bases, with 13 bases of the junction left unmatched. The CDR3 totals 18 residues. The germline V gene has CDR1 LGHNA and CDR2 YSLEER. The CDR3 region has the DNA TGCGCCAGCAGCCAAGCCCGGGGTGGACAGGGGTTTTTAGATACGCAGTATTTT. Amino acid sequence: CASSQARGGQGFLDTQYF.

This clonotype was recorded at least ten times. The V call is TRBV5-1, the J call TRBJ1-2; no reliable D call. The CDR3 consists of 13 residues. V lost 4 bases, J lost 5 bases, and 12 bases lay in between. Germline V gives CDR1 SGHRS, CDR2 YFSETQ. The CDR3, as DNA: TGCGCCAGCAGCCCAAAGGGAGAATATGGCTACACCTTC. Its protein product is CASSPKGEYGYTF.

This chain uses TRBV7-9 with TRBJ2-2; no definite D call. Trimming cost V 7 bases and J 3 bases, with 12 bases left between them. The germline V gene encodes CDR1 SEHNR and CDR2 FQNEAQ (reference sequence). This CDR3 region has 14 residues. The CDR3 nucleotides read TGTGCCAGCACCAATCCCAGCGACACCGGGGAGCTGTTTTTT. Translating gives CASTNPSDTGELFF.

The chain couples TRBV11-2 to TRBJ2-4, with 7 bases that match TRBD1. The CDR3 runs to 17 residues. Unmatched junction bases numbered 16, after V lost 4 bases and J lost 7 bases. CDR1 SGHAT and CDR2 FQNNGV come from the germline V gene. The CDR3 region has the DNA TGTGCCAGCAGCTGGAGGACAGGAGAGTTTGGGGTCAACATTCAGTACTTC. Its protein is CASSWRTGEFGVNIQYF.

This chain connects TRBV20-1 to TRBJ2-7; no clear D. This CDR3 comprises 11 residues. Trimming took 6 bases from V and 3 from J, leaving 9 bases between them. The germline V gene has CDR1 DFQATT and CDR2 SNEGSKA (reference sequence). CDR3 DNA sequence: TGCAGTGCGTATCTAGTCTACGAGCAGTACTTC. Encoded protein: CSAYLVYEQYF.

This clonotype appeared a few times. The rearrangement links TRBV12-3 or TRBV12-4 to TRBJ2-3; unclear D gene. The germline V and J ends were trimmed by 5 bases and 0 bases, with 12 bases remaining between them. The CDR3 has 15 amino acids. CDR3: CASSIQLGSTDTQYF. DNA of the CDR3: TGTGCCAGCAGTATCCAGCTAGGTAGCACAGATACGCAGTATTTT.

The rearrangement uses TRBV7-9 and TRBJ2-2, with D hard to call. V lost 5 bases to trimming and J lost 0 bases, with 7 bases between them. This CDR3 region has 14 residues. Germline lookup yields CDR1 SEHNR and CDR2 FQNEAQ (reference sequence). The CDR3 bases are TGTGCCAGCAGCGCCGGAGCGAACACCGGGGAGCTGTTTTTT. Its translation is CASSAGANTGELFF. Full variable domain (remainder filled in from reference TRBV7-9 and TRBJ2-2): DTGVSQNPRHKITKRGQNVTFRCDPISEHNRLYWYRQTLGQGPEFLTYFQNEAQLEKSRLLSDRFSAERPKGSFSTLEIQRTEQGDSAMYLCASSAGANTGELFFGEGSRLTVL.

The sample holds a few counts of this clonotype. This chain joins TRBV29-1 and TRBJ1-2; TRBD1 might be the D (5 bases). V was clipped by 6 bases and J by 4 bases, with 12 bases between them. There are 12 residues in the CDR3. Germline V lookup: CDR1 SQVTM, CDR2 ANQGSEA. In DNA, the CDR3 is TGCAGCGTCGACCGGGGCCTCTATGGCTACACCTTC. It yields the protein CSVDRGLYGYTF.

This clonotype was seen a handful of times. The chain employs TRBV27 and TRBJ1-6; 11 positions agree with TRBD1. CDR3 length: 15 amino acids. Losses at the gene ends were 2 bases for V and 9 bases for J; bases not matched to a gene: 3. Germline CDR1 and CDR2: MNHEY and SMNVEV (reference sequence). In DNA form, the CDR3 reads TGTGCCAGCAGTTTAGTCGGGACAGGGGGTTCACCCCTCCACTTT. Amino acid sequence: CASSLVGTGGSPLHF.

V usage is TRBV7-9 and J usage is TRBJ2-3, with 10 bases fitting TRBD2. CDR1 is SEHNR and CDR2 is FQNEAQ in the germline V gene (reference sequence). V dropped 2 bases and J dropped 2; count of bases not matched to a gene: 4. The CDR3 spans 16 residues. CDR3 residues: CASSLWSGGATDTQYF. CDR3 DNA: TGTGCCAGCAGCTTATGGAGCGGGGGGGCCACAGATACGCAGTATTTT.

About this clonotype itself: Germline and junction disagree at one end, which may indicate a read error. The chain carries TRBV10-2 and TRBJ2-7, with TRBD2 matching over 10 bases. CDR1 WSHSY and CDR2 SAAADI come from the germline V gene. The CDR3 runs 16 residues. CDR3 in DNA: TGCGCCAGCACCCGGACTAGCGGATTTGTAACCTACGAGCAGTCCTTC. Protein product: CASTRTSGFVTYEQSF.

This clonotype was found many times. The rearrangement links TRBV7-2 to TRBJ1-4, with D uncertain. This CDR3 spans 16 amino acids. V lost 1 base and J 8 bases, leaving 17 bases between the germline ends. Germline lookup yields CDR1 SGHTA and CDR2 FQGNSA. CDR3 loop: CASSLDHPSLDEKLFF. The CDR3 DNA sequence: TGTGCCAGCAGCTTAGATCACCCCTCTTTGGACGAAAAACTGTTTTTT.

The sample holds a few counts of this clonotype. V usage is TRBV12-3 or TRBV12-4 and J usage is TRBJ2-1, with D unclear. The CDR3 is 17 amino acids. V lost 3 bases to trimming and J lost 2 bases, with 17 bases between them. CDR3 coding DNA: TGTGCCAGCAGTTTCGGCCTCTGGGCGTCTACCTACAATGAGCAGTTCTTC. Translated: CASSFGLWASTYNEQFF.

V is TRBV28 and J is TRBJ2-5, with D possibly matching TRBD2 (6 bases). The V gene lost 5 bases and the J gene lost 3 bases, with 16 bases spanning the gap. Germline V gene data show CDR1 as MDHEN and CDR2 as SYDVKM. CDR3 length: 15 amino acids. CDR3: CASSAPGSTKETQYF. CDR3 DNA: TGTGCCAGCAGTGCCCCCGGGAGTACTAAAGAGACCCAGTACTTC. Based on the CDR3 plus reference TRBV28 and TRBJ2-5, the full variable domain is DVKVTQSSRYLVKRTGEKVFLECVQDMDHENMFWYRQDPGLGLRLIYFSYDVKMKEKGDIPEGYSVSREKKERFSLILESASTNQTSMYLCASSAPGSTKETQYFGPGTRLLVL.

In this sample, this clonotype turned up a few times. The rearrangement links TRBV6-1 to TRBJ1-2; D possibly corresponds to TRBD1 (5 bases). The length of the CDR3 is 16 residues. V lost 0 bases to trimming and J lost 4 bases, with 15 bases between them. Germline V gene lookup returns CDR1 MNHNS and CDR2 SASEGT. The CDR3 protein is CASSEAGQGSFYGYTF. The DNA for the CDR3 is TGTGCCAGCAGTGAAGCGGGGCAGGGCTCTTTCTATGGCTACACCTTC.

The chain joins TRBV29-1 to TRBJ2-4; TRBD2 might be the D (5 bases). Trimming removed 6 bases from V and 6 bases from J, with 15 bases in between. The CDR3 is 13 residues long. Per germline, CDR1 SQVTM and CDR2 ANQGSEA. The DNA for the CDR3 is TGCAGCGTGGGAGATTTAATAGGAAACATTCAGTACTTC. Translation gives CSVGDLIGNIQYF. Using reference TRBV29-1 and TRBJ2-4 for the parts outside the CDR3, the full variable domain is SAVISQKPSRDICQRGTSLTIQCQVDSQVTMMFWYRQQPGQSLTLIATANQGSEATYESGFVIDKFPISRPNLTFSTLTVSNMSPEDSSIYLCSVGDLIGNIQYFGAGTRLSVL.

The chain carries TRBV5-1 and TRBJ1-1; perhaps TRBD1 as D (6 bases). In germline, CDR1 is SGHRS, CDR2 YFSETQ. CDR3 length equals 15 residues. V was pared by 4 bases and J by 1 base, with 14 bases between. CDR3 protein: CASSHTGYGNTEAFF. In nucleotides, the CDR3 is TGCGCCAGCAGCCATACAGGGTATGGGAACACTGAAGCTTTCTTT.

The CDR3 loop reads CASSEDRGLQETQYF. The CDR3 DNA follows: TGTGCCAGCAGTGAGGACAGGGGGCTCCAAGAGACCCAGTACTTC. This chain connects TRBV6-1 to TRBJ2-5; 11 bases fit TRBD1. Germline CDR1 reads MNHNS; CDR2 reads SASEGT. The CDR3 is 15 residues long. V lost 3 bases, J lost 1 base, and 1 base stayed unmatched.

The rearrangement uses TRBV7-6 and TRBJ2-5, with TRBD2 identical over 12 bases. Germline V lookup: CDR1 SGHVS, CDR2 FNYEAQ. With V trimmed by 2 bases and J by 3 bases, 7 bases remained unmatched. The CDR3 length is 17 residues. In nucleotides, the CDR3 is TGTGCCAGCAGCTTAAAAGCTAGCGGGGGGGCTAAAGAGACCCAGTACTTC. The encoded protein is CASSLKASGGAKETQYF.

This clonotype came up a few times. The rearrangement uses TRBV12-3 or TRBV12-4 and TRBJ2-7; D is perhaps TRBD2 (6 bases). This CDR3 contains 15 residues. The V gene lost 4 bases and the J gene lost 0 bases, with 13 bases spanning the gap. The CDR3 nucleotides read TGTGCCAGCAGTTCCACCGGGACTGGCTCCTACGAGCAGTACTTC. Protein: CASSSTGTGSYEQYF.

The rearrangement joins TRBV7-9 to TRBJ2-1; 7 bases fit TRBD1. CDR3 size: 16 residues. V shed 4 bases, J shed 4 bases, and the junction held 10 bases outside the gene matches. The germline V gene encodes CDR1 SEHNR and CDR2 FQNEAQ (reference sequence). The DNA for the CDR3 is TGTGCCAGCAGCTCGCACAGGGGCATAGAGTACAATGAGCAGTTCTTC. Amino acid sequence: CASSSHRGIEYNEQFF.

The chain links TRBV5-1 to TRBJ2-1; the match to TRBD2 covers 10 bases. The CDR3 sequence is 15 residues long. The V gene's germline CDR1 is SGHRS and CDR2 YFSETQ. Trimming cost V 1 base and J 6 bases; bases outside gene matches: 4. The CDR3 reads CASSLPSGGPNEQFF. The CDR3 coding sequence is TGCGCCAGCAGCTTGCCTAGCGGGGGACCCAATGAGCAGTTCTTC.